This T cell receptor beta chain stems from a study of response to subunit inactivated influenza vaccine (dated by TCRdb to between 2018 and 2020). In the study overall: Deep quantitative profiling of the T cell receptor repertoire was used in the study to follow responses to a trivalent subunit inactivated influenza vaccine. Overall study outcomes, separate from this receptor: The authors proposed that each seasonal influenza vaccination may bring in only a limited number of new T cells.

According to the study, the label for this sample's time point signals: approximately 40 days after influenza vaccine administration. The library was obtained by RT-PCR. The instrument given in TCRdb is Illumina HiSeq 2500. TCRdb cleaned the public reads at Q25 with fastp, built clones with MiXCR and kept in-frame beta chains. A single entry per CDR3 protein holds the most common genes and DNA from its merged rows. Here the sample has 450,000 to 500,000 distinct CDR3 sequences; over 9.5% occur a single time. The ten largest account for about an eighth of the sample. The germline V end is reduced by 6 bases and the J end by 8 bases; junction bases left unmatched: 15. Taken from the germline V gene, the CDR1 and CDR2 loops are SGHDT and YYEEEE. The CDR3, from cysteine to phenylalanine, totals 15 residues. Of the read, only the CDR3 DNA is kept; its 45 bases are in frame from base 1. Of note for this clonotype: This clone's antigen is unknown. No much larger clone exists at a distance of one base, and base qualities are not known.

The chain is assembled from TRBV5-6 and TRBJ2-3, with TRBD2 matching 7 junction bases. This material consisted of PBMCs from blood, taken 35 to 45 days after vaccination. The receptor was derived from a man aged 45-60 years who received an inactivated influenza vaccine. Donor details come from another sample of the same person, matched by shared clones. The encoded CDR3 is CASKGRGSPMGTQYF. The sequenced DNA is TGTGCCAGCAAAGGGCGGGGGAGCCCCATGGGTACGCAGTATTTT.